A single sample is the source of the 20 T cell receptor beta chains below, sequenced in a study of cytomegalovirus exposure and HLA in healthy donors (dated by TCRdb to about 2017). The library was prepared using the immunoSEQ multiplex PCR assay. The multiplex PCR relied on a mix of 60 forward primers for TCR Vbeta segments and 13 reverse primers for TCR Jbeta segments. TCRdb re-hosts the immuneACCESS table, in-frame sequences only. Its copies lack some clones; in the studies checked, an unresolved V gene accounts for under half of them, and the cause for the rest is not known. The sample yields approximately 76,000 clones; roughly 85% were counted once. In total, the top ten clones hold over 2% of the sample. Source material: PBMCs. The source of these receptors is a man aged 25 to 40 in good health and CMV-seronegative.

The J gene is TRBJ2-6, the V gene TRBV5-4, with no clear D. The V gene's germline CDR1 is SGHNT and CDR2 YYREEE (reference sequence). V was trimmed by 2 bases and J by 0 bases, leaving 12 bases between them. The CDR3 totals 17 residues. CDR3 in DNA: TGTGCCAGCAGCTTTATGACACCCAACTCTGGGGCCAACGTCCTGACTTTC. Translating it yields CASSFMTPNSGANVLTF.

This chain joins TRBV10-3 and TRBJ2-1, with D perhaps TRBD2 (6 bases). The CDR3 is 14 residues long. Germline CDR1 and CDR2: ENHRY and SYGVKD. V lost 4 bases and J 6 bases, leaving 13 bases between the germline ends. CDR3: CAISVYGGSNEQFF. CDR3 DNA sequence: TGTGCCATCAGTGTATACGGGGGTAGCAATGAGCAGTTCTTC.

The gene calls are TRBV27 and TRBJ1-5, with a possible D match to TRBD1 (6 bases). This CDR3 has 14 amino acids. Trimming left V 3 bases short and J 3 bases short, with 9 bases between. The germline V gene encodes CDR1 MNHEY and CDR2 SMNVEV (reference sequence). The CDR3 here is CASSFDRFNQPQHF. Written as DNA, the CDR3 is TGTGCCAGCAGTTTTGACAGGTTCAATCAGCCCCAGCATTTT.

The rearrangement links TRBV5-5 to TRBJ1-2; D might be TRBD1 (6 bases). This CDR3 comprises 15 residues. Germline V CDR1 and CDR2: SGHKS, YYEKEE (reference sequence). With 0 bases removed from V and 3 bases from J, the gap between germline ends came to 12 bases. The CDR3 region is CASSLGTTGHYGYTF. The CDR3 DNA reads as TGTGCCAGCAGCTTGGGCACAACAGGGCACTATGGCTACACCTTC.

The rearrangement links TRBV7-2 to TRBJ1-1, with D tentatively TRBD1 (5 bases). Germline V gene lookup returns CDR1 SGHTA and CDR2 FQGNSA. The V end was cut by 5 bases, the J end by 7 bases, with 14 bases between. The CDR3 contains 13 residues. CDR3 bases: TGTGCCAGCAGCGCAAGGGGCCAGGATGAAGCTTTCTTT. This codes for CASSARGQDEAFF.

V usage is TRBV30 and J usage is TRBJ1-1; the match to TRBD1 covers 7 bases. CDR1 and CDR2 from the germline V gene are GTSNPN and SVGIG (reference sequence). Trimming removed 2 bases from V and 0 bases from J; junction bases left unmatched: 9. The CDR3 loop spans 16 amino acids. The CDR3 DNA follows: TGTGCCTGGAGTAAGACAGGGAGTTTTATGAACACTGAAGCTTTCTTT. Its translation: CAWSKTGSFMNTEAFF.

This clone showed up just once. The chain's CDR3 is CASSRPGELGYGYTF. DNA of the CDR3: TGTGCCAGCAGCCGTCCAGGGGAGCTTGGCTATGGCTACACCTTC. The chain carries TRBV4-2 and TRBJ1-2, with D possibly being TRBD1 (6 bases). The CDR3 contains 15 residues. V lost 4 bases and J 4 bases, leaving 16 bases between the germline ends. CDR1 is LGHNA and CDR2 is YNFKEQ in the germline V gene.

This chain links TRBV28 with TRBJ2-6, with D unclear. The germline CDR1 and CDR2 sequences are MDHEN and SYDVKM. The V and J ends lost 2 bases and 1 base respectively, with 9 bases between them. This CDR3 region has 16 residues. The CDR3 loop is CASSLAMSSGANVLTF. The DNA for the CDR3 is TGTGCCAGCAGTTTAGCTATGTCTTCTGGGGCCAACGTCCTGACTTTC.

V usage is TRBV2 and J usage is TRBJ1-6; 7 bases fit TRBD1. The CDR3 is 15 amino acids. Germline-derived CDR1 and CDR2 are SNHLY and FYNNEI. J was trimmed by 7 bases and V by 5 bases; bases with no gene match: 8. CDR3 in amino acids: CASSRQGMKNSPLHF. The CDR3 nucleotides are TGTGCCAGCAGTAGACAGGGAATGAAGAATTCACCCCTCCACTTT.

This sequence joins TRBV2 and TRBJ1-5; D uncertain. V lost 2 bases and J lost 7, with 9 bases in between. The length of the CDR3 is 13 residues. CDR1 and CDR2 (germline): SNHLY, FYNNEI. In nucleotides, the CDR3 is TGTGCCAGCAGTGAACGTCGGGGACAGCCCCAGCATTTT. This codes for CASSERRGQPQHF.

This rearrangement joins TRBV15 to TRBJ1-2, with TRBD1 matching over 7 bases. Germline V gives CDR1 LNHNV, CDR2 YYDKDF (reference sequence). There are 18 residues in the CDR3. J lost 7 bases, V lost 0 bases, and 17 bases had no gene match. The CDR3 sequence is CATSRDPPGGWGIFGYTF. CDR3 coding DNA: TGTGCCACCAGCAGAGATCCACCAGGGGGTTGGGGTATTTTTGGCTACACCTTC.

This chain's CDR3 is CASRSNLAGVGNEQFF. The CDR3 DNA reads as TGTGCCAGCAGGTCGAACCTAGCGGGAGTGGGGAATGAGCAGTTCTTC. The chain couples TRBV7-2 to TRBJ2-1, with TRBD2 identical over 10 bases. The CDR3 length is 16 residues. Losses at the gene ends were 6 bases for V and 7 bases for J; bases not matched to a gene: 12. From germline, CDR1 is SGHTA and CDR2 FQGNSA.

This clone was seen a few times. The chain is built from TRBV4-3 and TRBJ1-5; possible D gene TRBD1, 6 bases. CDR3 length equals 14 residues. CDR1 is LGHNA, CDR2 YSLEER, per germline. Trimming shortened V by 5 bases and J by 6 bases, and 14 bases separated the two germline ends. The DNA for the CDR3 is TGCGCCAGCAGCTCCAGGGGCAGGGGTCAGCCCCAGCATTTT. Translated, it gives CASSSRGRGQPQHF.

This sequence joins TRBV7-9 and TRBJ1-5; D might be TRBD1 (5 bases). The V gene lost 5 bases and the J gene lost 0 bases, with 8 bases spanning the gap. CDR1 SEHNR and CDR2 FQNEAQ come from the germline V gene (reference sequence). The CDR3 is 14 residues long. The CDR3 sequence: CASSAGYSNQPQHF. DNA of the CDR3: TGTGCCAGCAGCGCAGGGTATAGCAATCAGCCCCAGCATTTT. The full variable domain, completed using reference TRBV7-9 and TRBJ1-5, is DTGVSQNPRHKITKRGQNVTFRCDPISEHNRLYWYRQTLGQGPEFLTYFQNEAQLEKSRLLSDRFSAERPKGSFSTLEIQRTEQGDSAMYLCASSAGYSNQPQHFGDGTRLSIL.

The V and J genes are TRBV4-3 and TRBJ2-1, with D possibly being TRBD2 (6 bases). Germline CDR1 and CDR2: LGHNA and YSLEER. The CDR3 sequence is 15 residues long. Trimming pared 4 bases from V and 12 bases from J, leaving 22 bases between. CDR3 in DNA: TGCGCCAGCAGCCCTCTTGAGAGGGGCCCCGGGGGGCAGTTCTTC. It codes for CASSPLERGPGGQFF.

The count of this clone is one. The genes are TRBV20-1 and TRBJ2-7; no definite D call. Germline lookup yields CDR1 DFQATT and CDR2 SNEGSKA (reference sequence). V lost 2 bases, J lost 3 bases, and 5 bases lay in between. This CDR3 comprises 11 residues. CDR3 DNA sequence: TGCAGTGCTAGATTAGACTACGAGCAGTACTTC. Translated: CSARLDYEQYF.

The chain recombines TRBV11-1 with TRBJ2-3; D ambiguous. Looked up from germline, CDR1 is SGHAT and CDR2 is FQDESV (reference sequence). Trimming pared 4 bases from V and 2 bases from J, leaving 10 bases between. There are 14 residues in the CDR3. CDR3 nucleotides: TGTGCCAGCAGCTCTAACAGAAACACAGATACGCAGTATTTT. Encoded protein: CASSSNRNTDTQYF.

The chain has TRBV28 and TRBJ1-4, with 9 bases fitting TRBD1. This CDR3 spans 14 amino acids. V shed 4 bases and J 4 bases; nucleotides not matched to a gene: 1. Germline V gene lookup returns CDR1 MDHEN and CDR2 SYDVKM. The CDR3 loop reads CASSWGQGNEKLFF. DNA of the CDR3: TGTGCCAGCAGTTGGGGACAGGGTAATGAAAAACTGTTTTTT.

DNA for the CDR3: TGTGCCAGCAGCCAAGATCTGGCGGGAGGGTACAATGAGCAGTTCTTC. It translates to CASSQDLAGGYNEQFF. V gene TRBV4-2 combines with J gene TRBJ2-1; 9 bases agree with TRBD2. Germline V gene data show CDR1 as LGHNA and CDR2 as YNFKEQ. CDR3 length: 16 residues. The J segment lost 4 bases and the V segment lost 0 bases, leaving 4 bases of the junction unmatched.

The gene calls are TRBV21-1 and TRBJ2-3; TRBD2 reflects the table's D call only, with no check against the DNA. TRBV21-1 is deemed a pseudogene. The CDR3 has 17 residues. The CDR3 DNA is TGTGCCAGCAGCAAAGCGCTTTTGCGGGACTACACAGATACGCAGTATTTT. Amino acids: CASSKALLRDYTDTQYF.